This TCR beta chain was profiled in a study of human T cells and chemical hapten exposure. Methods used by the authors: With a range of 23,224 to 690,600, the median per sample was around 96,000 TCRs. TCRdb independently ran MiXCR on the RACE reads; one entry per CDR3 protein. The V and J calls reflect TCRdb's pipeline rather than the authors' work. In the table there are about 120,000 distinct CDR3 sequences, 9% to 13% of which are singletons. Study-level findings and limits: No alteration of TCRs above 1 in 1000 frequency was seen with DPC sensitization.

Time point reported: patch test 1, 2 weeks after DPC sensitization. The treatment: therapeutic diphenylcyclopropenone sensitization with weekly scalp DPC. Sequencing started from total RNA isolated from unfractionated whole blood. As for this clonotype: The antigen is unknown.

There are 18 residues in the CDR3. V lost 0 bases, J lost 0 bases, and 6 bases stayed unmatched. Germline lookup yields CDR1 KGHSH and CDR2 LQKENI. The receptor was isolated from a woman aged 45-59 years with alopecia areata. Some clones in this sample may be carry-over from other donors' samples. The J gene is TRBJ1-4, the V gene TRBV18; 8 bases match TRBD1. Material: whole blood, obtained in connection with sensitization to the hapten diphenylcyclopropenone (DPC). The CDR3 reads CASSPPRQGHATNEKLFF. The CDR3 nucleotides are TGTGCCAGCTCACCACCTCGACAGGGGCATGCAACTAATGAAAAACTGTTTTTT.